The rows below give T cell receptor beta chains drawn from one sample of a study of shared clonotypes between healthy human individuals. Clones were read by immunoSEQ multiplex PCR, and TCRdb kept only the in-frame ones, dropping some. The sample includes fewer than 600,000 clones, roughly 78% seen only once; the top ten take 13%. Sequencing was performed on PBMCs. Every receptor here comes from a woman in her 40s in good health. Some clones in this sample may be carry-over from other donors' samples. The CDR3 runs from the conserved cysteine through the conserved F or W. The D gene is left open where the match is weak. The size entry is marked missing in some rows and otherwise reads once, few, many or a size class.

TRBJ2-1,TRBV7-2,NA,NA,TGTGCCAGCAGCTTAGTGGGGAGGAGCACTGAGCAGTTCTTC,CASSLVGRSTEQFF
TRBJ2-1,TRBV10-1,TRBD2,NA,TGCGCCAGCATAGCGGGACCCAATGAGCAGTTCTTC,CASIAGPNEQFF
TRBJ1-1,TRBV18,TRBD1,NA,TGTGCCAGCTCATCTCGACCGGGACAGGGGGCCTATAACACTGAAGCTTTCTTT,CASSSRPGQGAYNTEAFF
TRBJ1-4,TRBV4-1,TRBD1,NA,TGCGCCAGCAGCCTAGCCCTGACAGGGGCTAATGAAAAACTGTTTTTT,CASSLALTGANEKLFF
TRBJ2-1,TRBV11-1,NA,NA,TGTGCCAGCACTAGGAGCGACAATGAGCAGTTCTTC,CASTRSDNEQFF
TRBJ2-2,TRBV7-8,TRBD2,NA,TGTGCCAGCAGCTCCCGGACTAGCGGGAGGTTGAGCACCGGGGAGCTGTTTTTT,CASSSRTSGRLSTGELFF
TRBJ2-1,TRBV30,TRBD2,NA,TGTGCCTGGAGTGGTAGCGGGAGTTCCGGGGAGCAGTTCTTC,CAWSGSGSSGEQFF
TRBJ2-5,TRBV27,NA,NA,TGTGCCAGCAGTCTGAAGCAGGGATGGACCCAGTACTTC,CASSLKQGWTQYF
TRBJ2-3,TRBV9,NA,NA,TGTGCCAGCAGCAAAACGACGAGGGTCACAGATACGCAGTATTTT,CASSKTTRVTDTQYF
TRBJ2-7,TRBV18,NA,NA,TGTGCCAGCTCACCGGACGGTTTAGTAGAGCAGTACTTC,CASSPDGLVEQYF
TRBJ2-1,TRBV19,TRBD2,NA,TGTGCCAGTAGCCTTCGTCTAGCGGGAGGGCGGAATGAGCAGTTCTTC,CASSLRLAGGRNEQFF
TRBJ1-2,TRBV4-2,TRBD1,NA,TGTGCCAGCAGCCGATCGGGACAGACAGTCTATGGCTACACCTTC,CASSRSGQTVYGYTF
TRBJ2-5,TRBV7-9,TRBD2,NA,TGTGCCAGCAGCTCGTCTAGCGGGTCCCAAGAGACCCAGTACTTC,CASSSSSGSQETQYF
TRBJ2-1,TRBV9,NA,NA,TGTGCCAGCAGCGTACGGACAGCCCAATACAATGAGCAGTTCTTC,CASSVRTAQYNEQFF
TRBJ1-2,TRBV27,NA,NA,TGTGCCAGCAGTTTGCGGTGGCAAGGGAACTATGGCTACACCTTC,CASSLRWQGNYGYTF
TRBJ2-1,TRBV11-1,NA,NA,TGTGCCAGCAGCTTAGCGCGTAAAGGTAGCGATTTAAACAATGAGCAGTTCTTC,CASSLARKGSDLNNEQFF
TRBJ2-3,TRBV5-1,NA,NA,TGCGCCAGCATGCAGTCTAACCCCACAGATACGCAGTATTTT,CASMQSNPTDTQYF
TRBJ1-2,TRBV6-7,NA,few,TGTGCCAGCAGCCCACTCGGGCCAGGGAGGAATGGCTACACCTTC,CASSPLGPGRNGYTF
TRBJ2-3,TRBV7-6,NA,NA,TGTGCCAGCAGCCTCCCTTTGGATACGCAGTATTTT,CASSLPLDTQYF
TRBJ1-5,TRBV19,NA,NA,TGTGCCAGTAGTCGTAGCAATCAGCCCCAGCATTTT,CASSRSNQPQHF
TRBJ2-3,TRBV5-4,NA,NA,TGTGCCAGCAGCTTGACACGGGACCGCGGGGATACGCAGTATTTT,CASSLTRDRGDTQYF
TRBJ2-2,TRBV15,TRBD1,once,TGTGCCACCAGCAGAGCAACCGGGACAGGGGGGATCAGGGAGCTGTTTTTT,CATSRATGTGGIRELFF
TRBJ1-1,TRBV14,NA,NA,TGTGCCAGCAGCCCGTGGGGGCCCCCCGTGGACACTGAAGCTTTCTTT,CASSPWGPPVDTEAFF
TRBJ1-2,TRBV15,TRBD1,NA,TGTGCCACCAGCAGAGATAAGGGGGACAGGGGGCTCTATGGCTACACCTTC,CATSRDKGDRGLYGYTF
TRBJ2-2,TRBV6-5,NA,NA,TGTGCCAGCAGTTATCCGGGAACCGGGGAGCTGTTTTTT,CASSYPGTGELFF
TRBJ2-2,TRBV14,TRBD1,NA,TGTGCCAGCAGCCTAGGACAGGGCAACACCGGGGAGCTGTTTTTT,CASSLGQGNTGELFF
TRBJ2-7,TRBV4-2,TRBD2,NA,TGTGCCAGCAGCCAAGAGATAGCGGGAGTGGTTTCCTACGAGCAGTACTTC,CASSQEIAGVVSYEQYF
TRBJ1-5,TRBV12-2,NA,NA,TGTGCAAGTCGCTTAGAGGATGGGCAGCCCCAGCATTTT,CASRLEDGQPQHF
TRBJ2-3,TRBV7-2,NA,NA,TGTGCCAGCAGCTTAGGGGAATTCCGCACAGATACGCAGTATTTT,CASSLGEFRTDTQYF
TRBJ1-5,TRBV28,NA,NA,TGTGCCAGCAATAGCGGTAGCAATCAGCCCCAGCATTTT,CASNSGSNQPQHF
TRBJ2-1,TRBV28,NA,once,TGTGCCAGCAGTTTATTGGGACGCCGTCACACCAATGAGCAGTTCTTC,CASSLLGRRHTNEQFF
TRBJ2-2,TRBV11-2,NA,NA,TGTGCCAGCAGCTTAAATCCGGGACTCCCCACCGGGGAGCTGTTTTTT,CASSLNPGLPTGELFF
TRBJ2-2,TRBV2,TRBD2,NA,TGTGCCAGCAAACAGACTAGCGCCACCGGGGAGCTGTTTTTT,CASKQTSATGELFF
TRBJ2-1,TRBV6-1,NA,NA,TGTGCCAGCAGTGACCTACAGGGGTCGGGGGGCAATGAGCAGTTCTTC,CASSDLQGSGGNEQFF
TRBJ2-3,TRBV19,TRBD1,NA,TGTGCCAGTAGTTTGACAGGGGGCACAGATACGCAGTATTTT,CASSLTGGTDTQYF
TRBJ1-2,TRBV18,TRBD1,once,TGTGCCAGCTCACCTAGCGGCCCGGACAGGGGGCTTAGTTCTAACTATGGCTACACCTTC,CASSPSGPDRGLSSNYGYTF
TRBJ2-1,TRBV7-9,NA,NA,TGTGCCAGCAGCCCCATCGGGGGCGGGCTTAACTACAATGAGCAGTTCTTC,CASSPIGGGLNYNEQFF
TRBJ1-4,TRBV16,TRBD1,NA,TGTGCCAGCAGCCGACAGGGGCTAAATGAAAAACTGTTTTTT,CASSRQGLNEKLFF
TRBJ2-1,TRBV5-1,TRBD2,few,TGCGCCAGCAGCTTGGGGGCTACTAGCGGTCCTACGAGCTCCTACAATGAGCAGTTCTTC,CASSLGATSGPTSSYNEQFF
TRBJ1-6,TRBV9,TRBD1,NA,TGTGCCAGCAGCGTAGCTGTGACAGGGGGACAGGATCCCCTCCACTTT,CASSVAVTGGQDPLHF
TRBJ2-2,TRBV4-1,NA,few,TGCGCCAGCAGCCAAGATGGGAGGTCGGTGATCACCGGGGAGCTGTTTTTT,CASSQDGRSVITGELFF
TRBJ2-3,TRBV19,TRBD1,NA,TGTGCCAGTAGTATTGGACAGGGAGTCACAGATACGCAGTATTTT,CASSIGQGVTDTQYF
TRBJ2-1,TRBV10-1,TRBD2,NA,TGCGCCAGCAGTGAGTCTGCGGGAGAGGAGAATGAGCAGTTCTTC,CASSESAGEENEQFF